The 21 T cell receptor beta chains listed next were all sequenced from one sample in a study of identical twins. TCRdb processed the 5' RACE reads anew with MiXCR; each CDR3 protein has one entry. The sample contains around 680,000 distinct CDR3 sequences, roughly 8% of which appear only once. These data were also reused for a study on yellow fever vaccine responses in identical twins.

Sequencing was done on a sample of PBMCs. The receptors derive from a young woman in good health.

This clonotype was seen a few times. V usage is TRBV2 and J usage is TRBJ2-1, with TRBD1 matching 7 bases. The CDR3 spans 18 residues. Germline V CDR1 and CDR2: SNHLY, FYNNEI. The V gene end was trimmed by 5 bases and the J gene end by 0 bases; junction bases not matched to a gene: 13. The CDR3 protein is CASSPGTALLSSYNEQFF. CDR3 nucleotides: TGTGCCAGCAGTCCCGGGACAGCCTTACTATCCTCCTACAATGAGCAGTTCTTC.

V and J are TRBV12-3 or TRBV12-4 and TRBJ1-6; TRBD1 aligns across 9 bases. CDR3 size: 14 residues. The J segment lost 9 bases and the V segment lost 6 bases, leaving 6 bases of the junction unmatched. CDR3 protein: CASRPGTGFSPLHF. In nucleotides, the CDR3 is TGTGCCAGCAGGCCCGGGACAGGGTTTTCACCCCTCCACTTT.

This clonotype was observed at least ten times. This sequence joins TRBV6-1 and TRBJ2-1; the match to TRBD1 covers 8 bases. The V gene's germline CDR1 is MNHNS and CDR2 SASEGT. Trimming cost V 8 bases and J 10 bases; bases outside gene matches: 13. CDR3 size: 14 residues. The CDR3, as DNA: TGTGCCAGCGACCGGGACAGGAGCGCTTTGGAGCAGTTCTTC. It codes for CASDRDRSALEQFF.

This clonotype was recorded at least ten times. CDR3 sequence reads: CASSRERTDGYTF. CDR3 in DNA: TGCGCCAGCAGCCGAGAGCGAACCGATGGCTACACCTTC. The chain employs TRBV5-1 and TRBJ1-2; D not certain. Looked up from germline, CDR1 is SGHRS and CDR2 is YFSETQ. V was clipped by 4 bases and J by 6 bases, with 13 bases between them. This CDR3 contains 13 residues.

This clonotype was detected ten times or more. The rearrangement uses TRBV6-1 and TRBJ1-1; D is uncertain. Per the germline V gene, CDR1 is MNHNS and CDR2 is SASEGT. This CDR3 comprises 15 residues. V was trimmed by 5 bases and J by 4 bases, leaving 17 bases between them. This chain's CDR3 is CASSPPEGWRTEAFF. The DNA for the CDR3 is TGTGCCAGCAGTCCTCCGGAGGGTTGGCGCACTGAAGCTTTCTTT.

Only a few counts were recorded for this clonotype. The genes are TRBV7-2 and TRBJ2-2; D perhaps matches TRBD1 (6 bases). CDR1 is SGHTA, CDR2 FQGNSA, per germline. Trimming removed 4 bases at V and 5 bases at J, with 14 bases between. This CDR3 spans 15 amino acids. The CDR3 DNA reads TGTGCCAGCAGCTACCGACAGGAAAATACCGGGGAGCTGTTTTTT. Encoded protein: CASSYRQENTGELFF.

CDR3 DNA: TGTGCCAGCAGCTTCAACCGGGAGACCCAGTACTTC. Translated: CASSFNRETQYF. This chain connects TRBV7-9 to TRBJ2-5; the D is unclear. The CDR3 runs 12 residues. V was shortened by 3 bases and J by 5 bases, with 7 bases between the two germline ends. Germline loops: CDR1 SEHNR, CDR2 FQNEAQ (reference sequence). Full variable domain (missing parts from reference TRBV7-9 and TRBJ2-5): DTGVSQNPRHKITKRGQNVTFRCDPISEHNRLYWYRQTLGQGPEFLTYFQNEAQLEKSRLLSDRFSAERPKGSFSTLEIQRTEQGDSAMYLCASSFNRETQYFGPGTRLLVL.

Written as DNA, the CDR3 is TGTGCCAGCAGCCGGAGGACTAGCGGCAACACCGGGGAGCTGTTTTTT. Its protein is CASSRRTSGNTGELFF. The V and J genes are TRBV7-2 and TRBJ2-2, with 10 bases matching TRBD2. This CDR3 has 16 residues. Germline lookup yields CDR1 SGHTA and CDR2 FQGNSA. The ends lost 5 bases at V and 2 bases at J; junction bases unmatched: 5.

This clonotype was observed many times. V is TRBV5-1 and J is TRBJ2-1; TRBD2 agrees at 11 bases. Germline values: CDR1 SGHRS, CDR2 YFSETQ. The CDR3 spans 15 residues. V shed 4 bases, J shed 4 bases, and the junction held 4 bases outside the gene matches. CDR3 DNA: TGCGCCAGCAGCGCGGGGACTAGCGGATACAATGAGCAGTTCTTC. This encodes CASSAGTSGYNEQFF.

The CDR3 DNA sequence: TGCGCCAGCAGCGGTCAGCAGTCCTACGAGCAGTACTTC. The encoded protein is CASSGQQSYEQYF. The rearrangement links TRBV5-1 to TRBJ2-7; D not certain. V gave up 4 bases and J gave up 1 base, with 9 bases separating them. Germline V gene lookup returns CDR1 SGHRS and CDR2 YFSETQ. The CDR3 runs to 13 residues.

This clonotype was seen more than once but under ten times. The chain has TRBV9 and TRBJ2-5, with TRBD1 as a possible D gene (6 bases). Trimming removed 0 bases at V and 1 base at J, with 10 bases between. Germline-derived CDR1 and CDR2 are SGDLS and YYNGEE. The CDR3 extends over 15 amino acids. CDR3 sequence reads: CASSVGGQRQETQYF. The CDR3 DNA sequence: TGTGCCAGCAGCGTAGGAGGACAGCGCCAAGAGACCCAGTACTTC.

This chain connects TRBV24-1 to TRBJ2-7, with unresolved D. This CDR3 comprises 10 residues. CDR1 is KGHDR and CDR2 is SFDVKD in the germline V gene. The ends were cut back, 11 bases at V and 6 bases at J, with 10 bases in the middle. The CDR3 region is CASDLSEQYF. In DNA form, the CDR3 reads TGTGCCAGTGATTTGTCCGAGCAGTACTTC.

The table lists this clonotype with a few counts. The chain carries TRBV5-1 and TRBJ2-1; D is unresolved. V shed 5 bases and J shed 8 bases, with 20 bases lying between them. From germline, CDR1 is SGHRS and CDR2 YFSETQ. The CDR3 contains 15 residues. In DNA form, the CDR3 reads TGCGCCAGCAGGTCTTCGAGCTTCCCCCTCGATGAGCAGTTCTTC. It codes for CASRSSSFPLDEQFF.

The chain joins TRBV7-2 to TRBJ2-1; weak D call: TRBD1 (5 bases). The CDR3 totals 11 residues. V dropped 7 bases and J dropped 9 bases, with 10 bases sitting between them. The germline V gene encodes CDR1 SGHTA and CDR2 FQGNSA. This chain's CDR3 is CASTQGVEQFF. Written as DNA, the CDR3 is TGTGCCAGCACCCAAGGGGTTGAGCAGTTCTTC.

This clonotype was observed at least ten times. The CDR3 nucleotides read TGTGCCAGCAGCCCCCCGGTCCTCAACACCGGGGAGCTGTTTTTT. It codes for CASSPPVLNTGELFF. The chain uses TRBV11-2 and TRBJ2-2, with unresolved D. The V gene's germline CDR1 is SGHAT and CDR2 FQNNGV. Trimming removed 5 bases at V and 2 bases at J, with 12 bases between. The CDR3 contains 15 residues.

This clonotype came up a few times. The rearrangement uses TRBV7-2 and TRBJ2-5; D is perhaps TRBD2 (5 bases). Germline assignment: CDR1 SGHTA and CDR2 FQGNSA. Between the trimmed V and J ends, which lost 1 base and 5 bases, there was a span of 20 bases. This CDR3 region has 17 residues. The CDR3 coding sequence is TGTGCCAGCAGCTTAGTACGTCGGGTCAGGTTAGCGGAGACCCAGTACTTC. It translates to CASSLVRRVRLAETQYF. The full variable domain, in which reference TRBV7-2 and TRBJ2-5 provide the parts outside the CDR3, is GAGVSQSPSNKVTEKGKDVELRCDPISGHTALYWYRQSLGQGLEFLIYFQGNSAPDKSGLPSDRFSAERTGGSVSTLTIQRTQQEDSAVYLCASSLVRRVRLAETQYFGPGTRLLVL.

This clonotype showed up just a few times. The chain is built from TRBV15 and TRBJ2-7; 8 nucleotides align to TRBD2. Looked up from germline, CDR1 is LNHNV and CDR2 is YYDKDF (reference sequence). V gave up 4 bases and J gave up 2 bases; unmatched junction bases: 7. The CDR3 extends over 15 amino acids. CDR3 nucleotides: TGTGCCACCAGCAAAGGTGGCGGGGGGCCCTACGAGCAGTACTTC. Translation: CATSKGGGGPYEQYF. Full variable domain (rest looked up from reference TRBV15 and TRBJ2-7): DAMVIQNPRYQVTQFGKPVTLSCSQTLNHNVMYWYQQKSSQAPKLLFHYYDKDFNNEADTPDNFQSRRPNTSFCFLDIRSPGLGDTAMYLCATSKGGGGPYEQYFGPGTRLTVT.

This clonotype was recorded at least ten times. This chain joins TRBV20-1 and TRBJ2-7; maybe TRBD1 (5 bases). The CDR3 has 14 amino acids. V dropped 0 bases and J dropped 3 bases, with 12 bases sitting between them. The germline V gene encodes CDR1 DFQATT and CDR2 SNEGSKA (reference sequence). The CDR3 DNA sequence: TGCAGTGCTAGAGATGCAGGGATTGGCTACGAGCAGTACTTC. Translating gives CSARDAGIGYEQYF.

This clonotype was detected ten times or more. V and J are TRBV7-2 and TRBJ1-2; the match to TRBD1 covers 9 bases. The J segment lost 4 bases and the V segment lost 5 bases, leaving 2 bases of the junction unmatched. The CDR3 loop spans 13 amino acids. Germline values: CDR1 SGHTA, CDR2 FQGNSA. CDR3 region: CASSGTGSYGYTF. The DNA for the CDR3 is TGTGCCAGCAGCGGGACAGGGTCCTATGGCTACACCTTC.

This chain links TRBV10-3 with TRBJ1-2; no firm D call. Germline assignment: CDR1 ENHRY and CDR2 SYGVKD. The CDR3 length is 11 residues. Between the trimmed V and J ends, which lost 10 bases and 3 bases, there was a span of 9 bases. CDR3 residues: CATMRDYGYTF. CDR3 sequence (DNA): TGTGCCACCATGAGGGACTATGGCTACACCTTC.

This clonotype was observed a few times. The CDR3 sequence is CASSLVQGKTEAFF. CDR3 in DNA: TGTGCCAGCAGCTTAGTTCAGGGGAAAACTGAAGCTTTCTTT. This chain joins TRBV11-2 and TRBJ1-1; D might be TRBD1 (6 bases). The V end lost 1 base, the J end lost 5 bases, and 11 bases lay between the germline ends. Germline V lookup: CDR1 SGHAT, CDR2 FQNNGV. The CDR3 has 14 amino acids.